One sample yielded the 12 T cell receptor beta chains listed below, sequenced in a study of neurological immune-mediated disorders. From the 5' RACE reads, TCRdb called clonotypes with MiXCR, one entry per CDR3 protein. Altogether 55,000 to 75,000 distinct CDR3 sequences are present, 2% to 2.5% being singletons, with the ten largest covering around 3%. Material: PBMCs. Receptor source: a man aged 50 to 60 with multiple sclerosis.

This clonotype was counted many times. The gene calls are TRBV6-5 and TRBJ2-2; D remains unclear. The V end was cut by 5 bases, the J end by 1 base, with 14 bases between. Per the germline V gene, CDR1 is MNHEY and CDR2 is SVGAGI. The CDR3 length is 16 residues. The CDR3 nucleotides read TGTGCCAGCAGTAGACCGGGCACCTTGAACACCGGGGAGCTGTTTTTT. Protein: CASSRPGTLNTGELFF.

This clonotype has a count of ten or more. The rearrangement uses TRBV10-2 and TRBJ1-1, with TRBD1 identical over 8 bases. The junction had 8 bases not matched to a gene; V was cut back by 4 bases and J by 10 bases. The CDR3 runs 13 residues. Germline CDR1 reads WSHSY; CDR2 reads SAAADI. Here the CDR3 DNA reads TGCGCCAGCAGTGTCTGGACAGGGTCTGGAGCTTTCTTT. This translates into CASSVWTGSGAFF.

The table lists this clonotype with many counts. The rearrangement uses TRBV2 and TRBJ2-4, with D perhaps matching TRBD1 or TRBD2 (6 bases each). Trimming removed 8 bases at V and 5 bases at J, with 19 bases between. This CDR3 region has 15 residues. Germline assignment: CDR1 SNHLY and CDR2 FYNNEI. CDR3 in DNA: TGTGCCAGCGCAGTTAGTAGGGGGGCAGAAAACATTCAGTACTTC. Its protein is CASAVSRGAENIQYF.

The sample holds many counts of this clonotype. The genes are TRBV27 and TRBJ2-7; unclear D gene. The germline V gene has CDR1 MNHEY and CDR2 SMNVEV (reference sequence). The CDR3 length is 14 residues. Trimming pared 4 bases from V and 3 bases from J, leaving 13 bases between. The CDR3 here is CASSSRPGHYEQYF. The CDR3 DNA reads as TGTGCCAGCAGTTCCAGACCCGGGCACTACGAGCAGTACTTC.

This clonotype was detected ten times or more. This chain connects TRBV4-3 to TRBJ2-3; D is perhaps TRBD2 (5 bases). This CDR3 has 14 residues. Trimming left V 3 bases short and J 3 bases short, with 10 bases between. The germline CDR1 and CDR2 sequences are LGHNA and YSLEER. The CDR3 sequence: CASSQGGGTDTQYF. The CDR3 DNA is TGCGCCAGCAGCCAGGGCGGAGGAACAGATACGCAGTATTTT.

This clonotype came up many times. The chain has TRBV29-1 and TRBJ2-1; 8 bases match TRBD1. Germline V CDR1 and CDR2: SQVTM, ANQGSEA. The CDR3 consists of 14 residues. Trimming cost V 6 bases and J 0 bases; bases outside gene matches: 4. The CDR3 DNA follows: TGCAGCGTAAACAGGGGGAGCTCCTACAATGAGCAGTTCTTC. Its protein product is CSVNRGSSYNEQFF.

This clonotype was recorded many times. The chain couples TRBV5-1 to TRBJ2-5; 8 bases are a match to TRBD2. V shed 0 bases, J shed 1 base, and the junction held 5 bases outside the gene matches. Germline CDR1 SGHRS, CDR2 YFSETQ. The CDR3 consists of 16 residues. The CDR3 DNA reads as TGCGCCAGCAGCTTGGCCGGGCGGGGGGCCCAAGAGACCCAGTACTTC. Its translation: CASSLAGRGAQETQYF.

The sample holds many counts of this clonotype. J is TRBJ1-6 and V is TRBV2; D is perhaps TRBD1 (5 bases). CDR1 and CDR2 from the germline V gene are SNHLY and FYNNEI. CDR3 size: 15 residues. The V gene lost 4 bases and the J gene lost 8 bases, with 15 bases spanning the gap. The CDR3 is CASSGLRTRDSPLHF. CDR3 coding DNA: TGTGCCAGCAGTGGCTTGAGGACCAGGGATTCACCCCTCCACTTT.

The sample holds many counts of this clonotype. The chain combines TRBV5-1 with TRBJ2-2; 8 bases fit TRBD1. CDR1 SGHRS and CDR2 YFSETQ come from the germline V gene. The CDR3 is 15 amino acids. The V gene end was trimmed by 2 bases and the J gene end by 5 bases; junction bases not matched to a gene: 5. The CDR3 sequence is CASSFSQGATGELFF. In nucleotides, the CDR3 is TGCGCCAGCAGCTTTAGCCAGGGGGCAACCGGGGAGCTGTTTTTT.

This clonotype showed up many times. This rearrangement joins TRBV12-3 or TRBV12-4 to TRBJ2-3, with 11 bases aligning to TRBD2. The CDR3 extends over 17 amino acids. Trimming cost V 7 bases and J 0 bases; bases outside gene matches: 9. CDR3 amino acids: CASTPYSGGASTDTQYF. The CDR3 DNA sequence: TGTGCCAGCACCCCCTATAGCGGGGGGGCCAGCACAGATACGCAGTATTTT.

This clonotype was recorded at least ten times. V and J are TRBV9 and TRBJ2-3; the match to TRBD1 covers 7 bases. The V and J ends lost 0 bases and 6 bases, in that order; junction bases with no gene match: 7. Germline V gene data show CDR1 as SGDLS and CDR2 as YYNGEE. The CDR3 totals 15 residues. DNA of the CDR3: TGTGCCAGCAGCGTAGCTCTGGCAGGGGGTGATACGCAGTATTTT. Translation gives CASSVALAGGDTQYF.

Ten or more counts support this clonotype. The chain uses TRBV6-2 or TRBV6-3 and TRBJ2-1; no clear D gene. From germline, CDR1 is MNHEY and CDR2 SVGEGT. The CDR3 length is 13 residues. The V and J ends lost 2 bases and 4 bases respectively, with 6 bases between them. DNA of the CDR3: TGTGCCAGCAGTTACGACACATACAATGAGCAGTTCTTC. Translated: CASSYDTYNEQFF.